The 19 T cell receptor beta chains given below trace back to one sample, sequenced in a study of shared clonotypes between healthy human individuals. TCRdb's copy holds only in-frame clones and misses some; the assay was immunoSEQ multiplex PCR. The repertoire consists of 1.4 million or so clones, with less than 99% occurring once and the leading ten covering over 0.3%. The material sequenced was naive CD4+ T cells sorted from blood. Subset noted: CD45RA+ positively selected. These receptors were collected from a man aged 25-45 years in good health.

The chain links TRBV7-2 to TRBJ1-5; D is perhaps TRBD1 (6 bases). Trimming left V 7 bases short and J 7 bases short, with 20 bases between. The CDR3 covers 15 residues. From germline, CDR1 is SGHTA and CDR2 FQGNSA. CDR3 protein: CASTIRGGSAQPQHF. Written as DNA, the CDR3 is TGTGCCAGCACCATTCGAGGGGGGAGTGCGCAGCCCCAGCATTTT.

The chain carries TRBV6-5 and TRBJ1-2; no clear D gene. CDR3 size: 15 residues. Germline V gene lookup returns CDR1 MNHEY and CDR2 SVGAGI. The V end lost 2 bases, the J end lost 7 bases, and 17 bases lay between the germline ends. CDR3 sequence reads: CASSYGLDFSTGYTF. Written as DNA, the CDR3 is TGTGCCAGCAGTTACGGCTTGGATTTCTCGACTGGCTACACCTTC.

This clone was seen just once. The rearrangement links TRBV15 to TRBJ2-7; TRBD2 aligns across 14 bases. Trimming cost V 1 base and J 3 bases; bases outside gene matches: 8. Germline V gene sequence: CDR1 LNHNV, CDR2 YYDKDF (reference sequence). CDR3 size: 18 residues. The CDR3 DNA sequence: TGTGCCACCAGCAGAGGCCTTTGGGGACTAGCGGGAGTCTACGAGCAGTACTTC. Its translation is CATSRGLWGLAGVYEQYF. The entire variable domain, with the rest obtained from reference TRBV15 and TRBJ2-7, is as follows: DAMVIQNPRYQVTQFGKPVTLSCSQTLNHNVMYWYQQKSSQAPKLLFHYYDKDFNNEADTPDNFQSRRPNTSFCFLDIRSPGLGDTAMYLCATSRGLWGLAGVYEQYFGPGTRLTVT.

This clone came up once. The V gene is TRBV19, the J gene TRBJ1-1, with 9 bases that match TRBD1. The V segment lost 3 bases and the J segment 6 bases; nucleotides outside the gene matches: 5. Germline CDR1 reads LNHDA; CDR2 reads SQIVND (reference sequence). The CDR3 runs to 14 residues. Written as DNA, the CDR3 is TGTGCCAGTAGTATCCGGGACAGGGAACCTGAAGCTTTCTTT. Residues: CASSIRDREPEAFF.

The V call is TRBV7-9, the J call TRBJ2-5, with 7 bases that match TRBD1. Germline trimming cut 4 bases from V and 6 bases from J; bases unmatched to any gene: 11. Per germline, CDR1 SEHNR and CDR2 FQNEAQ (reference sequence). The CDR3 covers 15 residues. CDR3 in DNA: TGTGCCAGCAGCTCCGAGGACAGGATGATTCAGACCCAGTACTTC. Protein product: CASSSEDRMIQTQYF.

Turning to this clone: At one of its ends the junction is not consistent with the germline gene, which may arise from a read error. The chain links TRBV7-7 to TRBJ2-3, with 12 bases lining up with TRBD2. The CDR3 length is 15 residues. CDR1 SSHAT and CDR2 FNYEAQ come from the germline V gene (reference sequence). CDR3 residues: CASSPSGRGTDTQYF. In nucleotides, the CDR3 is TGTGCTAGCAGCCCTAGCGGGAGGGGCACAGATACGCAGTATTTT.

V gene TRBV7-2 combines with J gene TRBJ2-7; 9 bases match TRBD1. The germline gives CDR1 SGHTA, CDR2 FQGNSA. The CDR3 has 13 amino acids. The V segment lost 4 bases and the J segment 3 bases; nucleotides outside the gene matches: 1. CDR3 residues: CASSWGQGYEQYF. CDR3 in DNA: TGTGCCAGCAGCTGGGGACAGGGCTACGAGCAGTACTTC.

With respect to this clone: The same CDR3 also results from other DNA sequences found in this sample. The chain is built from TRBV18 and TRBJ2-7; D perhaps matches TRBD1 (6 bases). The V end lost 6 bases, the J end lost 4 bases, and 16 bases lay between the germline ends. Germline lookup yields CDR1 KGHSH and CDR2 LQKENI. The length of the CDR3 is 14 residues. DNA of the CDR3: TGTGCCAGCTCGCCCGGGACATCGGGTTACGAGCAGTACTTC. Protein sequence: CASSPGTSGYEQYF.

This chain links TRBV29-1 with TRBJ2-3, with TRBD1 matching over 11 bases. The CDR3 loop spans 16 amino acids. From germline, CDR1 is SQVTM and CDR2 ANQGSEA. J lost 3 bases, V lost 5 bases, and 10 bases had no gene match. CDR3 amino acids: CSVINPGTGGTDTQYF. CDR3 in DNA: TGCAGCGTTATCAACCCCGGGACAGGGGGTACAGATACGCAGTATTTT.

V gene TRBV6-1 combines with J gene TRBJ1-2; 10 bases are shared with TRBD1. Germline CDR1 is MNHNS and CDR2 is SASEGT. The ends lost 5 bases at V and 5 bases at J; junction bases unmatched: 8. CDR3 length: 15 residues. The DNA for the CDR3 is TGTGCCAGCAGTCCCCGGGACAGGGGTTTATATGGCTACACCTTC. This encodes CASSPRDRGLYGYTF.

The J gene is TRBJ2-7, the V gene TRBV6-5; 8 bases are a match to TRBD2. With 4 bases clipped from V and 3 bases from J, the junction kept 11 bases outside the gene matches. The CDR3 contains 16 residues. Germline V lookup: CDR1 MNHEY, CDR2 SVGAGI. CDR3 region: CASSLMGLAGIYEQYF. The CDR3 DNA follows: TGTGCCAGCAGTTTAATGGGGCTAGCGGGTATCTACGAGCAGTACTTC.

This rearrangement joins TRBV5-1 to TRBJ2-7, with no clear D. CDR1 is SGHRS, CDR2 YFSETQ, per germline. Trimming pared 0 bases from V and 9 bases from J, leaving 22 bases between. This CDR3 spans 16 amino acids. The CDR3 DNA sequence: TGCGCCAGCAGCTTGGCCCTGTCAGGTCCTCCCCTGGGGCAGTACTTC. Protein product: CASSLALSGPPLGQYF.

The CDR3 bases are TGCGCCAGCAGTAGGACAGTCAACGAGCAGTACTTC. It codes for CASSRTVNEQYF. The rearrangement links TRBV10-2 to TRBJ2-7, with D maybe TRBD1 (6 bases). The V end lost 5 bases, the J end lost 5 bases, and 10 bases lay between the germline ends. The CDR3 contains 12 residues. CDR1 WSHSY and CDR2 SAAADI come from the germline V gene.

The rearrangement uses TRBV28 and TRBJ1-5; a possible D gene is TRBD1 (6 bases). V was clipped by 5 bases and J by 5 bases, with 22 bases between them. CDR1 is MDHEN and CDR2 is SYDVKM in the germline V gene. The CDR3 runs 17 residues. The CDR3 DNA sequence: TGTGCCAGCAGTCCCCGACGGGGGCTGCCGGCCGATCAGCCCCAGCATTTT. This codes for CASSPRRGLPADQPQHF. The whole variable domain, filled in from reference TRBV28 and TRBJ1-5, reads DVKVTQSSRYLVKRTGEKVFLECVQDMDHENMFWYRQDPGLGLRLIYFSYDVKMKEKGDIPEGYSVSREKKERFSLILESASTNQTSMYLCASSPRRGLPADQPQHFGDGTRLSIL.

This rearrangement joins TRBV6-9 to TRBJ2-7; maybe TRBD2 (6 bases). Germline lookup yields CDR1 MNHGY and CDR2 SVAAGI. Between the trimmed V and J ends, which lost 6 bases and 0 bases, there was a span of 15 bases. The CDR3 length is 15 residues. CDR3: CASSRRDSRSYEQYF. In nucleotides, the CDR3 is TGTGCCAGCAGCCGCCGGGACTCCCGCTCCTACGAGCAGTACTTC.

In nucleotides, the CDR3 is TGTGCCAGCAGCTTACTACCGGGACAGGAGGGCTACAATGAGCAGTTCTTC. Its protein product is CASSLLPGQEGYNEQFF. The chain uses TRBV7-8 and TRBJ2-1, with 8 nucleotides matching TRBD1. Germline V gene data show CDR1 as SGHVS and CDR2 as FQNEAQ. The V gene end was trimmed by 2 bases and the J gene end by 3 bases; junction bases not matched to a gene: 9. The CDR3 length is 17 residues.

This CDR3 is CASSPGPRDTQYF. In DNA form, the CDR3 reads TGTGCCAGCTCCCCGGGGCCCAGAGATACGCAGTATTTT. J is TRBJ2-3 and V is TRBV18, with D perhaps matching TRBD1 or TRBD2 (5 bases each). Germline V CDR1 and CDR2: KGHSH, LQKENI. Deletions cut 6 bases from V and 5 bases from J, with 12 bases between. The length of the CDR3 is 13 residues.

The chain combines TRBV19 with TRBJ2-7; D is undetermined. In germline, CDR1 is LNHDA, CDR2 SQIVND (reference sequence). CDR3 length: 14 residues. Trimming cost V 0 bases and J 2 bases, with 8 bases left between them. The DNA for the CDR3 is TGTGCCAGTAGTATAGACTCCCGGGCCTACGAGCAGTACTTC. It encodes CASSIDSRAYEQYF.

The CDR3 sequence is CASSPRELTDTQYF. The DNA for the CDR3 is TGTGCCAGCAGCCCCCGGGAACTCACAGATACGCAGTATTTT. V gene TRBV7-9 combines with J gene TRBJ2-3, with a weak D call TRBD2 (5 bases). The germline V gene encodes CDR1 SEHNR and CDR2 FQNEAQ (reference sequence). Trimming removed 5 bases at V and 2 bases at J, with 11 bases between. This CDR3 region has 14 residues.